This paragraph reports one T cell receptor beta chain. Its antigen is still unknown. As to treatment: around 19 received Ad26.COV2.S at low or high dose, single or two shots; about five received placebo; per-sample allocation not given. Collection of samples fell on day 63 after the first vaccine or placebo injection. CDR1 and CDR2 from the germline V gene are SGHRS and YFSETQ. Trimming cost V 4 bases and J 0 bases, with 12 bases left between them. The CDR3 runs to 15 residues. Sequencing was performed with immunoSEQ multiplex PCR; in TCRdb, only in-frame clones are kept and a portion is missing. The sample holds about 680,000 clones, around 92% seen once. These data belong to a study of Ad26.COV2.S vaccination and SARS-CoV-2 variants. Study summary: Donor was in the COV1001 Ad26.COV2.S trial arm. Dosing was one shot or two shots 56 days apart. Study results and limitations: Reported post-vaccination CD8+ and CD4+ T cell responses to spike showed substantial breadth. Vaccine recipients and placebo recipients showed similar non-spike TCR breadth.

Sequencing used peripheral blood, obtained in a trial of Ad26.COV2.S vaccine versus placebo. The TCR originated in a person aged 18-60 years who received the Ad26.COV2.S COVID-19 vaccine or a placebo. The chain employs TRBV5-1 and TRBJ2-3, with D unclear. CDR3 bases: TGCGCCAGCAGCCCTCCGACAAAGAGCACAGATACGCAGTATTTT. It specifies CASSPPTKSTDTQYF.